These T cell receptor beta chains were read from a single sample in a study of shared clonotypes between healthy human individuals. Profiled with immunoSEQ multiplex PCR; TCRdb holds only in-frame clones, not every one. The sample shows around 600,000 clones, 98% of them seen only once. Sequenced sample: naive CD8+ T cells sorted from blood. The receptors come from a man aged 30 to 39 in good health. Each CDR3 is given with its conserved first and last residue. The order of the fields is J gene, V gene, clone size, D gene, CDR3 protein, CDR3 DNA. The D gene is left open where the match is weak. The size field is filled for only some rows; it gives once, few, many or a size class.

TRBJ2-1 TRBV28 NA TRBD1 CASSFRTGGRDNEQFF TGTGCCAGCAGTTTCCGGACAGGGGGGAGAGACAATGAGCAGTTCTTC
TRBJ2-7 TRBV29-1 NA TRBD1 CSVGQGVEQYF TGCAGCGTTGGCCAGGGGGTTGAGCAGTACTTC
TRBJ2-7 TRBV28 NA NA CASSLMHSTVGGRQYF TGTGCCAGCAGTTTAATGCACAGTACCGTAGGAGGGAGGCAGTACTTC
TRBJ2-1 TRBV19 NA TRBD2 CASKTGGLAGYNEQFF TGTGCCAGTAAGACAGGGGGACTAGCGGGGTACAATGAGCAGTTCTTC
TRBJ2-7 TRBV30 NA TRBD2 CAWSSPAGAPYEQYF TGTGCCTGGAGTTCCCCAGCGGGAGCCCCCTACGAGCAGTACTTC
TRBJ2-1 TRBV27 NA TRBD2 CASSWEAGLNNEQFF TGTGCCAGCAGTTGGGAAGCGGGATTAAATAATGAGCAGTTCTTC
TRBJ1-2 TRBV4-1 once NA CASSQEVRTNYGYTF TGCGCCAGCAGCCAAGAGGTCAGAACTAACTATGGCTACACCTTC
TRBJ2-7 TRBV7-8 NA TRBD2 CASSPRTSPHEQYF TGTGCCAGCAGCCCCCGGACTAGCCCCCACGAGCAGTACTTC
TRBJ2-7 TRBV21-1 NA NA CASSKSGGGTYEQYF TGTGCCAGCAGCAAATCTGGGGGAGGGACCTACGAGCAGTACTTC
TRBJ2-2 TRBV6-5 NA NA CASSYSLTVGTGELFF TGTGCCAGCAGTTACTCCCTGACTGTGGGGACCGGGGAGCTGTTTTTT
TRBJ2-7 TRBV10-2 NA NA CASSEGGGTYF TGCGCCAGCAGTGAAGGTGGGGGGACGTACTTC
TRBJ2-2 TRBV5-6 NA TRBD1 CASSLFRTGSGTGELFF TGTGCCAGCAGCTTGTTTAGGACAGGGTCTGGGACCGGGGAGCTGTTTTTT
TRBJ2-7 TRBV5-1 NA TRBD2 CASSQPSGRADEQYF TGCGCCAGCAGCCAACCCAGCGGGAGGGCCGACGAGCAGTACTTC
TRBJ2-3 TRBV10-3 NA TRBD2 CATGTSATDTQYF TGTGCCACTGGGACTAGCGCTACAGATACGCAGTATTTT
TRBJ2-3 TRBV19 NA NA CASSIYGGNRDTQYF TGTGCCAGTAGTATCTACGGGGGTAATAGAGATACGCAGTATTTT
TRBJ2-7 TRBV6-6 NA NA CASSKGPYYEQYF TGTGCCAGCAGCAAAGGCCCATACTACGAGCAGTACTTC
TRBJ2-7 TRBV13 NA TRBD2 CASSTGLAGDEQYF TGTGCCAGCAGCACGGGACTAGCGGGAGACGAGCAGTACTTC
TRBJ2-1 TRBV6-5 NA TRBD2 CASSYSGGSSYNEQFF TGTGCCAGCAGTTACTCGGGCGGGAGCTCCTACAATGAGCAGTTCTTC
TRBJ2-3 TRBV27 NA TRBD2 CASRRLAGRSTDTQYF TGTGCCAGCAGACGACTAGCGGGGAGGAGCACAGATACGCAGTATTTT
TRBJ2-2 TRBV28 NA TRBD2 CASSLAGAGELFF TGTGCCAGCAGTTTAGCGGGAGCCGGGGAGCTGTTTTTT
TRBJ2-7 TRBV7-7 NA NA CASSFGSGYEQYF TGTGCCAGCAGCTTCGGTTCAGGGTACGAGCAGTACTTC
TRBJ1-1 TRBV10-1 NA NA CASGRTRTPSEAFF TGCGCCAGCGGGAGGACACGGACACCTAGCGAAGCTTTCTTT
TRBJ2-2 TRBV15 NA TRBD2 CATSRDRTSSTTGELFF TGTGCCACCAGCAGAGACCGGACTAGCTCGACCACCGGGGAGCTGTTTTTT
TRBJ2-7 TRBV29-1 NA NA CSGEDSRTYEQYF TGCAGCGGAGAGGACAGCAGAACCTACGAGCAGTACTTC
TRBJ2-7 TRBV7-8 NA NA CASAGAGAYEQYF TGTGCCAGTGCCGGGGCCGGTGCCTACGAGCAGTACTTC
TRBJ1-1 TRBV11-2 NA NA CASSLFPGELEAFF TGTGCCAGCAGCTTATTTCCAGGGGAACTTGAAGCTTTCTTT
TRBJ2-1 TRBV27 NA NA CASTQSVTGSSYNEQFF TGTGCCAGCACCCAATCCGTTACCGGGAGCTCCTACAATGAGCAGTTCTTC
TRBJ2-1 TRBV13 NA TRBD2 CASSLAPPGTSYNEQFF TGTGCCAGCAGCTTAGCCCCGCCCGGGACTAGCTACAATGAGCAGTTCTTC
TRBJ1-5 TRBV19 NA TRBD1 CASNPTGTVVLGNQPQHF TGTGCCAGTAACCCAACGGGGACAGTGGTTTTGGGCAATCAGCCCCAGCATTTT
TRBJ1-4 TRBV7-6 NA NA CASSLGGANEKLFF TGTGCCAGCAGCTTAGGAGGTGCGAATGAAAAACTGTTTTTT
TRBJ1-5 TRBV19 NA NA CASSPRQTHQPQHF TGTGCCAGTAGTCCTCGACAGACCCACCAGCCCCAGCATTTT
TRBJ2-3 TRBV15 NA TRBD2 CATSSGLAGTDTQYF TGTGCCACCAGTTCGGGACTAGCGGGGACAGATACGCAGTATTTT
TRBJ1-2 TRBV28 NA NA CASSLDTYSGYTF TGTGCCAGCAGCCTTGACACGTATAGTGGCTACACCTTC
TRBJ2-7 TRBV6-5 NA NA CASSYLMSGRHEQYF TGTGCCAGCAGTTACCTGATGTCGGGGAGGCACGAGCAGTACTTC
TRBJ2-7 TRBV18 NA NA CASSPRTTQNTYEQYF TGTGCCAGCTCACCACGGACAACCCAAAACACCTACGAGCAGTACTTC
TRBJ2-7 TRBV5-6 NA NA CASSLRPGTRLGYEQYF TGTGCCAGCAGCTTAAGGCCGGGAACGCGACTTGGCTACGAGCAGTACTTC
TRBJ2-7 TRBV11-2 NA TRBD2 CASSLDILAGYNYEQYF TGTGCCAGCAGCTTAGATATCCTAGCGGGATATAACTACGAGCAGTACTTC
TRBJ2-1 TRBV11-2 NA NA CASSSLVTEQFF TGTGCCAGCAGCTCCTTAGTGACTGAGCAGTTCTTC
TRBJ2-1 TRBV5-4 once TRBD2 CASSLLDSGGGNEQFF TGTGCCAGCAGCTTGCTGGATAGCGGGGGAGGGAATGAGCAGTTCTTC
TRBJ2-7 TRBV7-9 NA TRBD1 CASSPSVGQGAQEQYF TGTGCCAGCAGCCCTAGCGTGGGACAGGGGGCGCAAGAGCAGTACTTC
TRBJ1-5 TRBV27 NA NA CASSPNSNQPQHF TGTGCCAGCAGTCCCAATAGCAATCAGCCCCAGCATTTT
TRBJ1-5 TRBV7-9 NA NA CASSPSGVGNQPQHF TGTGCCAGCAGCCCTTCAGGGGTCGGCAATCAGCCCCAGCATTTT
TRBJ1-1 TRBV19 NA TRBD1 CASSLGTVVGLNTEAFF TGTGCCAGTAGTCTTGGGACAGTCGTAGGGTTGAACACTGAAGCTTTCTTT
TRBJ2-1 TRBV5-6 NA NA CASSLVAGSSYNEQFF TGTGCCAGCAGCTTGGTGGCGGGTAGCTCCTACAATGAGCAGTTCTTC
TRBJ2-7 TRBV15 NA NA CATSRDLRSQTYEQYF TGTGCCACCAGCAGAGATTTACGGTCTCAAACCTACGAGCAGTACTTC
TRBJ2-1 TRBV6-5 NA NA CASSYLSLLGYNEQFF TGTGCCAGCAGTTACCTCTCCTTACTAGGTTACAATGAGCAGTTCTTC
TRBJ1-1 TRBV27 NA NA CASSQMGNMNTEAFF TGTGCCAGCAGCCAGATGGGTAACATGAACACTGAAGCTTTCTTT
TRBJ1-4 TRBV27 NA NA CASSLLGDEEKLFF TGTGCCAGCAGTTTATTAGGAGACGAAGAAAAACTGTTTTTT
TRBJ2-1 TRBV11-2 once TRBD2 CASSLRPGGGEQFF TGTGCCAGCAGCTTACGGCCGGGGGGGGGTGAGCAGTTCTTC
TRBJ2-1 TRBV13 once TRBD2 CASSLSLGTKSEQFF TGTGCCAGCAGCTTATCGCTAGGGACTAAAAGTGAGCAGTTCTTC
TRBJ2-3 TRBV7-9 NA NA CASSLVRGYTDTQYF TGTGCCAGCAGCTTAGTGCGGGGATACACAGATACGCAGTATTTT
TRBJ1-1 TRBV6-5 NA NA CASSYGFQAEAFF TGTGCCAGCAGTTACGGCTTTCAGGCTGAAGCTTTCTTT
TRBJ1-5 TRBV28 NA NA CASSMGQGLRKPQHF TGTGCCAGCAGTATGGGTCAGGGCCTACGAAAGCCCCAGCATTTT